This TCR beta chain was observed in a study of read filtering for tumor transcriptome and immune sequencing. Background on the study: The cohort had over 16 men and approximately 13 women aged about 45 to 80, mean approximately 66 years. DNase treatment preceded whole-transcriptome library preparation. Study outcomes and limitations: Dropping single-read clonotypes raised IR-seq and RNA-seq shared-clonotype correlation. RNA-seq captured clonotypes less deeply and reliably than IR-seq.

This clonotype was counted ten times or more. Its antigen is as yet unknown. This library used around 400 ng RNA and molecular barcoded adaptors spanning alpha/delta and beta/gamma chains. TCRdb reprocessed the reads via MiXCR and lists one record per CDR3 protein. The sample contains tens of thousands of distinct CDR3 sequences, roughly 13% of which appear only once. V was trimmed by 3 bases and J by 10 bases, leaving 15 bases between them. The V gene's germline CDR1 is ENHRY and CDR2 SYGVKD. The CDR3 runs 13 residues. This clonotype was sampled from a donor at least 40 years old with multiple myeloma. The rearrangement joins TRBV10-3 to TRBJ1-1, with TRBD1 as a possible D gene (6 bases). Sequenced sample: a population of CD138-negative cells sorted from bone marrow. The CDR3 loop reads CAISEPGQLTAFF. CDR3 DNA: TGTGCCATCAGTGAACCAGGACAGCTAACAGCTTTCTTT.